The rows below give T cell receptor beta chains drawn from one sample of a study of cytomegalovirus exposure and HLA in healthy donors. TCRdb's table, derived via immunoSEQ multiplex PCR, lists solely in-frame clones and lacks some. The sample has about 210,000 clones; 65% to 90% are singletons. Sequencing input: PBMCs. Source of these receptors: a woman aged 30 to 39 in good health and CMV-seronegative. CDR3s include the opening cysteine and the closing phenylalanine or tryptophan. Each record gives: CDR3 length, V gene, clone size, J gene, D gene, CDR3 protein, CDR3 DNA. The D gene is left open where the match is weak. Size is stated for part of the rows, as once, few or many counts, or as a class when the clone is expanded.

len: 15
v_gene: TRBV28
abundance: NA
j_gene: TRBJ2-7
d_gene: TRBD1
CDR3aa: CASSWPGQAAYEQYF
CDR3nt: TGTGCCAGCAGTTGGCCGGGACAGGCCGCCTACGAGCAGTACTTC

len: 13
v_gene: TRBV29-1
abundance: NA
j_gene: TRBJ1-1
d_gene: TRBD1
CDR3aa: CSVQDRGILEAFF
CDR3nt: TGCAGCGTCCAGGACAGGGGGATACTTGAAGCTTTCTTT

len: 14
v_gene: TRBV9
abundance: NA
j_gene: TRBJ2-7
d_gene: NA
CDR3aa: CASSVGRSSYEQYF
CDR3nt: TGTGCCAGCAGCGTAGGAAGGAGCTCCTACGAGCAGTACTTC

len: 13
v_gene: TRBV5-1
abundance: NA
j_gene: TRBJ2-2
d_gene: NA
CDR3aa: CASSLADGEELFF
CDR3nt: TGCGCCAGCAGCTTGGCCGACGGAGAGGAGCTGTTTTTT

len: 16
v_gene: TRBV7-2
abundance: NA
j_gene: TRBJ1-3
d_gene: NA
CDR3aa: CASSLVAVILPDTIYF
CDR3nt: TGTGCCAGCAGCTTAGTGGCAGTAATTCTTCCTGACACCATATATTTT

len: 16
v_gene: TRBV27
abundance: NA
j_gene: TRBJ2-3
d_gene: TRBD2
CDR3aa: CASSFGLAGGTDTQYF
CDR3nt: TGTGCCAGCAGTTTCGGACTAGCGGGAGGGACAGATACGCAGTATTTT

len: 13
v_gene: TRBV29-1
abundance: NA
j_gene: TRBJ2-7
d_gene: NA
CDR3aa: CSVVGSSSYEQYF
CDR3nt: TGCAGCGTTGTGGGCAGTAGCTCCTACGAGCAGTACTTC

len: 13
v_gene: TRBV27
abundance: few
j_gene: TRBJ1-5
d_gene: TRBD1
CDR3aa: CASSRTGYQPQHF
CDR3nt: TGTGCCAGCAGTCGGACAGGGTATCAGCCCCAGCATTTT

len: 14
v_gene: TRBV7-2
abundance: NA
j_gene: TRBJ2-1
d_gene: NA
CDR3aa: CASSPRLLINEQFF
CDR3nt: TGTGCCAGCAGCCCTCGACTACTTATTAATGAGCAGTTCTTC

len: 15
v_gene: TRBV7-8
abundance: NA
j_gene: TRBJ1-1
d_gene: NA
CDR3aa: CASSLALGGPPEAFF
CDR3nt: TGTGCCAGCAGCTTAGCGCTGGGGGGACCCCCTGAAGCTTTCTTT

len: 16
v_gene: TRBV25-1
abundance: once
j_gene: TRBJ2-5
d_gene: NA
CDR3aa: CASSRGMVRGGETQYF
CDR3nt: TGTGCCAGCAGCCGAGGGATGGTGAGAGGAGGGGAGACCCAGTACTTC

len: 13
v_gene: TRBV28
abundance: NA
j_gene: TRBJ1-2
d_gene: NA
CDR3aa: CASSLTPRSGYTF
CDR3nt: TGTGCCAGCAGTTTAACCCCGAGGAGTGGCTACACCTTC

len: 16
v_gene: TRBV16
abundance: few
j_gene: TRBJ2-5
d_gene: TRBD2
CDR3aa: CASSQRTSGREETQYF
CDR3nt: TGTGCCAGCAGCCAAAGGACTAGCGGGAGGGAAGAGACCCAGTACTTC

len: 15
v_gene: TRBV10-1
abundance: NA
j_gene: TRBJ2-1
d_gene: TRBD2
CDR3aa: CASSEKREGLYEQFF
CDR3nt: TGCGCCAGCAGTGAAAAGCGGGAGGGCCTTTATGAGCAGTTCTTC

len: 15
v_gene: TRBV6-1
abundance: NA
j_gene: TRBJ2-2
d_gene: TRBD1
CDR3aa: CASIDRGILVGELFF
CDR3nt: TGTGCCAGCATAGACAGGGGAATTCTCGTCGGGGAGCTGTTTTTT

len: 14
v_gene: TRBV5-1
abundance: NA
j_gene: TRBJ2-5
d_gene: TRBD1
CDR3aa: CASSEPGGGETQYF
CDR3nt: TGCGCCAGCAGCGAACCAGGGGGCGGGGAGACCCAGTACTTC

len: 17
v_gene: TRBV7-9
abundance: NA
j_gene: TRBJ2-2
d_gene: NA
CDR3aa: CSSSELDSPLNTGELFF
CDR3nt: TGTTCCAGCAGCGAACTGGACAGTCCATTGAACACCGGGGAGCTGTTTTTT

len: 17
v_gene: TRBV9
abundance: NA
j_gene: TRBJ1-3
d_gene: NA
CDR3aa: CASSVGAGSVSGNTIYF
CDR3nt: TGTGCCAGCAGCGTAGGAGCGGGATCCGTTAGCGGAAACACCATATATTTT

len: 15
v_gene: TRBV27
abundance: NA
j_gene: TRBJ2-2
d_gene: TRBD2
CDR3aa: CASKAGGPVTGELFF
CDR3nt: TGTGCCAGCAAAGCGGGAGGGCCGGTCACCGGGGAGCTGTTTTTT

len: 15
v_gene: TRBV14
abundance: NA
j_gene: TRBJ2-3
d_gene: TRBD2
CDR3aa: CASSQDSGSTDTQYF
CDR3nt: TGTGCCAGCAGCCAAGATAGCGGGAGCACAGATACGCAGTATTTT

len: 13
v_gene: TRBV28
abundance: NA
j_gene: TRBJ2-7
d_gene: NA
CDR3aa: CASLEGTTYEQYF
CDR3nt: TGTGCCAGCTTAGAGGGAACTACCTACGAGCAGTACTTC

len: 13
v_gene: TRBV28
abundance: NA
j_gene: TRBJ2-7
d_gene: TRBD1
CDR3aa: CASTRGQSGEQYF
CDR3nt: TGTGCCAGCACGAGGGGGCAGTCAGGCGAGCAGTACTTC

len: 14
v_gene: TRBV18
abundance: NA
j_gene: TRBJ2-1
d_gene: TRBD1
CDR3aa: CASSPLTGSYEQFF
CDR3nt: TGTGCCAGCTCACCCTTGACAGGGTCCTATGAGCAGTTCTTC

len: 17
v_gene: TRBV27
abundance: NA
j_gene: TRBJ2-3
d_gene: TRBD2
CDR3aa: CASRLLAGGGFTDTQYF
CDR3nt: TGTGCCAGCAGACTCCTAGCGGGAGGAGGATTTACAGATACGCAGTATTTT

len: 13
v_gene: TRBV7-7
abundance: NA
j_gene: TRBJ2-5
d_gene: NA
CDR3aa: CASSPYLRETQYF
CDR3nt: TGTGCTAGCAGCCCCTATCTTCGGGAGACCCAGTACTTC

len: 14
v_gene: TRBV7-9
abundance: NA
j_gene: TRBJ1-1
d_gene: NA
CDR3aa: CASSLISYGTEAFF
CDR3nt: TGTGCCAGCAGCTTAATAAGCTACGGCACTGAAGCTTTCTTT

len: 17
v_gene: TRBV11-2
abundance: NA
j_gene: TRBJ2-3
d_gene: TRBD2
CDR3aa: CASSRTREALSTDTQYF
CDR3nt: TGTGCCAGCAGCCGGACGCGGGAGGCCCTGAGCACAGATACGCAGTATTTT

len: 14
v_gene: TRBV2
abundance: NA
j_gene: TRBJ2-2
d_gene: NA
CDR3aa: CASSVYRAAGELFF
CDR3nt: TGTGCCAGCAGTGTTTACAGGGCAGCCGGGGAGCTGTTTTTT

len: 13
v_gene: TRBV5-8
abundance: NA
j_gene: TRBJ1-2
d_gene: NA
CDR3aa: CASSLRTVRGYTF
CDR3nt: TGTGCCAGCAGCTTGAGGACAGTCCGTGGCTACACCTTC

len: 13
v_gene: TRBV5-6
abundance: NA
j_gene: TRBJ2-1
d_gene: NA
CDR3aa: CASSPAPSGFVFF
CDR3nt: TGTGCCAGCAGCCCCGCACCCTCGGGTTTCGTGTTCTTC

len: 12
v_gene: TRBV30
abundance: NA
j_gene: TRBJ2-3
d_gene: NA
CDR3aa: CAWSVGGDMQYF
CDR3nt: TGTGCCTGGAGTGTAGGAGGGGATATGCAGTATTTT

len: 17
v_gene: TRBV10-2
abundance: NA
j_gene: TRBJ2-7
d_gene: TRBD1
CDR3aa: CASSESHRDRGSYEQYF
CDR3nt: TGCGCCAGCAGTGAGTCACACCGGGACAGGGGGTCCTACGAGCAGTACTTC

len: 15
v_gene: TRBV7-2
abundance: NA
j_gene: TRBJ2-7
d_gene: NA
CDR3aa: CASSLVVIHSYEQYF
CDR3nt: TGTGCCAGCAGCTTAGTTGTTATACACTCCTACGAGCAGTACTTC

len: 20
v_gene: TRBV10-1
abundance: NA
j_gene: TRBJ2-6
d_gene: TRBD2
CDR3aa: CASSESVTSGGLSGANVLTF
CDR3nt: TGCGCCAGCAGTGAGTCCGTGACTAGCGGGGGCCTATCTGGGGCCAACGTCCTGACTTTC

len: 11
v_gene: TRBV2
abundance: NA
j_gene: TRBJ2-7
d_gene: NA
CDR3aa: CATSPHYEQYF
CDR3nt: TGTGCCACTAGCCCCCACTACGAGCAGTACTTC

len: 15
v_gene: TRBV5-5
abundance: NA
j_gene: TRBJ2-3
d_gene: TRBD2
CDR3aa: CASSPLAGVPDTQYF
CDR3nt: TGTGCCAGCAGCCCCCTAGCGGGGGTCCCAGATACGCAGTATTTT

len: 13
v_gene: TRBV29-1
abundance: once
j_gene: TRBJ2-7
d_gene: NA
CDR3aa: CSVDWGRVNEQYF
CDR3nt: TGCAGCGTTGATTGGGGCAGGGTCAACGAGCAGTACTTC

len: 15
v_gene: TRBV27
abundance: NA
j_gene: TRBJ2-7
d_gene: TRBD1
CDR3aa: CASSRRTGTHYEQYF
CDR3nt: TGTGCCAGCAGCCGTAGGACAGGGACCCACTACGAGCAGTACTTC

len: 16
v_gene: TRBV5-1
abundance: NA
j_gene: TRBJ2-2
d_gene: NA
CDR3aa: CASSSTNRESGGELFF
CDR3nt: TGCGCCAGCAGCTCAACAAACAGGGAAAGCGGCGGGGAGCTGTTTTTT

len: 16
v_gene: TRBV28
abundance: NA
j_gene: TRBJ2-7
d_gene: NA
CDR3aa: CASSFGQGRISYEQYF
CDR3nt: TGTGCCAGCAGCTTCGGGCAGGGGCGGATATCCTACGAGCAGTACTTC

len: 14
v_gene: TRBV9
abundance: NA
j_gene: TRBJ2-2
d_gene: NA
CDR3aa: CASSLLGGTGELFF
CDR3nt: TGTGCCAGCAGCCTTTTGGGCGGGACCGGGGAGCTGTTTTTT

len: 13
v_gene: TRBV7-8
abundance: NA
j_gene: TRBJ2-2
d_gene: NA
CDR3aa: CASSLINTGELFF
CDR3nt: TGTGCCAGCAGCTTAATAAACACCGGGGAGCTGTTTTTT

len: 19
v_gene: TRBV28
abundance: NA
j_gene: TRBJ1-1
d_gene: TRBD1
CDR3aa: CASSFGLVGGTGVGTEAFF
CDR3nt: TGTGCCAGCAGTTTCGGTCTAGTAGGAGGGACAGGGGTCGGCACTGAAGCTTTCTTT

len: 15
v_gene: TRBV4-2
abundance: NA
j_gene: TRBJ1-5
d_gene: TRBD1
CDR3aa: CASSQDGQVGQPQHF
CDR3nt: TGTGCCAGCAGCCAAGATGGACAGGTGGGTCAGCCCCAGCATTTT

len: 17
v_gene: TRBV28
abundance: NA
j_gene: TRBJ2-5
d_gene: NA
CDR3aa: CASSATGEGVFQETQYF
CDR3nt: TGTGCCAGCAGTGCGACAGGGGAGGGGGTTTTCCAAGAGACCCAGTACTTC

len: 17
v_gene: TRBV7-8
abundance: NA
j_gene: TRBJ2-1
d_gene: TRBD2
CDR3aa: CASRFTLAESRTNEQFF
CDR3nt: TGTGCCAGCAGGTTCACCCTAGCGGAGAGCAGGACTAATGAGCAGTTCTTC

len: 17
v_gene: TRBV4-1
abundance: NA
j_gene: TRBJ2-4
d_gene: TRBD2
CDR3aa: CASSQDRGSGGSGIQYF
CDR3nt: TGCGCCAGCAGCCAAGACCGAGGTAGCGGGGGGTCGGGCATTCAGTACTTC

len: 14
v_gene: TRBV30
abundance: NA
j_gene: TRBJ2-7
d_gene: NA
CDR3aa: CAWMTTGYGYEQYF
CDR3nt: TGTGCCTGGATGACCACAGGGTATGGCTACGAGCAGTACTTC

len: 14
v_gene: TRBV7-9
abundance: NA
j_gene: TRBJ1-3
d_gene: TRBD1
CDR3aa: CASSGGTAGNTIYF
CDR3nt: TGTGCCAGCAGCGGGGGGACAGCTGGAAACACCATATATTTT

len: 17
v_gene: TRBV5-5
abundance: NA
j_gene: TRBJ2-6
d_gene: TRBD1
CDR3aa: CASSPRDRLYGANVLTF
CDR3nt: TGTGCCAGCAGCCCGAGGGACAGGTTATATGGGGCCAACGTCCTGACTTTC

len: 15
v_gene: TRBV9
abundance: NA
j_gene: TRBJ2-1
d_gene: NA
CDR3aa: CASSVGRGLHNEQFF
CDR3nt: TGTGCCAGCAGCGTAGGGCGGGGGCTCCATAATGAGCAGTTCTTC

len: 17
v_gene: TRBV7-9
abundance: NA
j_gene: TRBJ2-7
d_gene: TRBD2
CDR3aa: CASSLVSGLEYSYEQYF
CDR3nt: TGTGCCAGCAGCTTAGTCTCGGGACTAGAGTATTCCTACGAGCAGTACTTC

len: 13
v_gene: TRBV6-1
abundance: NA
j_gene: TRBJ2-7
d_gene: NA
CDR3aa: CASSAGIQYEQYF
CDR3nt: TGTGCCAGCAGTGCCGGGATCCAATACGAGCAGTACTTC

len: 14
v_gene: TRBV28
abundance: once
j_gene: TRBJ2-2
d_gene: NA
CDR3aa: CASSLQGPTGELFF
CDR3nt: TGTGCCAGCAGTTTGCAGGGGCCCACCGGGGAGCTGTTTTTT

len: 17
v_gene: TRBV4-2
abundance: NA
j_gene: TRBJ1-3
d_gene: TRBD1
CDR3aa: CASSQEFQPTGANTIYF
CDR3nt: TGTGCCAGCAGCCAAGAATTCCAGCCTACAGGGGCAAACACCATATATTTT

len: 15
v_gene: TRBV5-1
abundance: NA
j_gene: TRBJ2-3
d_gene: TRBD2
CDR3aa: CASSFREGRVDTQYF
CDR3nt: TGCGCCAGCAGCTTCCGGGAGGGCAGGGTAGATACGCAGTATTTT

len: 16
v_gene: TRBV10-3
abundance: NA
j_gene: TRBJ2-7
d_gene: TRBD2
CDR3aa: CAISLLAGAVPYEQYF
CDR3nt: TGTGCCATCAGTCTGCTAGCGGGAGCGGTCCCTTACGAGCAGTACTTC